A selection of T cell receptor beta chains follows, all from one sample in a study of molecular identifiers for immune sequencing clone quantification. TCRdb analysed the PCR reads with MiXCR anew, one entry per CDR3 protein. The repertoire has some 580,000 distinct CDR3 sequences, roughly 27% of them found once; the top ten carry 0.7% to 0.95%. The sample was naive CD8+ T cells from blood, with Jurkat cell RNA spiked in. These receptor sequences come from a human donor in good health. Some libraries in this study had Jurkat cell RNA spiked in. The CDR3 runs from the conserved cysteine through the conserved F or W. The order of the fields is V gene, J gene, clone size, D gene, CDR3 protein, CDR3 DNA. A D gene is named only where the DNA matches it firmly. Rows may omit the clone size; those that give it use once, few, many or a size class.

v_gene: TRBV3-1
j_gene: TRBJ1-2
abundance: -
d_gene: -
CDR3aa: CASSQVMTASGYGYTF
CDR3nt: TGTGCCAGCAGCCAAGTTATGACCGCTTCAGGCTATGGCTACACCTTC

v_gene: TRBV27
j_gene: TRBJ2-7
abundance: -
d_gene: -
CDR3aa: CASSFLGRVHEQYF
CDR3nt: TGTGCCAGCAGTTTCCTGGGGAGAGTCCACGAGCAGTACTTC

v_gene: TRBV4-3
j_gene: TRBJ2-7
abundance: few
d_gene: -
CDR3aa: CASSQERTLPPYEQYF
CDR3nt: TGCGCCAGCAGCCAAGAACGGACTCTGCCTCCCTACGAGCAGTACTTC

v_gene: TRBV6-5
j_gene: TRBJ2-3
abundance: few
d_gene: TRBD2
CDR3aa: CASSYGLADNTDTQYF
CDR3nt: TGTGCCAGCAGTTACGGACTAGCGGATAACACAGATACGCAGTATTTT

v_gene: TRBV7-6
j_gene: TRBJ2-7
abundance: -
d_gene: -
CDR3aa: CASSFGVMAEGDEQYF
CDR3nt: TGTGCCAGCAGCTTTGGGGTTATGGCGGAGGGGGACGAGCAGTACTTC

v_gene: TRBV2
j_gene: TRBJ1-2
abundance: -
d_gene: TRBD1
CDR3aa: CASSDTGDRISYGYTF
CDR3nt: TGTGCCAGCAGTGATACAGGGGACAGGATTAGCTATGGCTACACCTTC

v_gene: TRBV7-9
j_gene: TRBJ2-7
abundance: many
d_gene: TRBD1
CDR3aa: CASSSPEGAGGVGEQYF
CDR3nt: TGTGCCAGCAGCTCCCCAGAAGGCGCAGGGGGCGTCGGCGAGCAGTACTTC

v_gene: TRBV29-1
j_gene: TRBJ2-4
abundance: once
d_gene: -
CDR3aa: CSVELTAHLQSF
CDR3nt: TGCAGCGTTGAGTTGACAGCCCACCTTCAGTCCTTC

v_gene: TRBV7-9
j_gene: TRBJ2-3
abundance: many
d_gene: -
CDR3aa: CASSTSRLVLMSTDTQYF
CDR3nt: TGTGCCAGCAGCACGTCTCGGCTGGTGTTAATGAGCACAGATACGCAGTATTTT

v_gene: TRBV12-5
j_gene: TRBJ2-1
abundance: -
d_gene: TRBD2
CDR3aa: CASGFTAGGYNEQFF
CDR3nt: TGTGCTAGTGGTTTCACAGCGGGGGGCTACAATGAGCAGTTCTTC

v_gene: TRBV9
j_gene: TRBJ2-1
abundance: few
d_gene: TRBD2
CDR3aa: CASSVGGGENEQFF
CDR3nt: TGTGCCAGCAGCGTGGGCGGGGGAGAGAATGAGCAGTTCTTC

v_gene: TRBV2
j_gene: TRBJ1-2
abundance: few
d_gene: -
CDR3aa: CASSEWTSSALYGYTF
CDR3nt: TGTGCCAGCAGTGAATGGACATCCTCCGCCCTCTATGGCTACACCTTC

v_gene: TRBV30
j_gene: TRBJ1-1
abundance: many
d_gene: TRBD1
CDR3aa: CAWSEQGIVVVNTEAFF
CDR3nt: TGTGCCTGGAGTGAACAGGGGATTGTGGTTGTGAACACTGAAGCTTTCTTT

v_gene: TRBV5-6
j_gene: TRBJ2-1
abundance: -
d_gene: -
CDR3aa: CASSLGRRYSYNEQFF
CDR3nt: TGTGCCAGCAGCCTGGGGAGGCGGTACTCCTACAATGAGCAGTTCTTC

v_gene: TRBV4-3
j_gene: TRBJ2-7
abundance: once
d_gene: -
CDR3aa: CASSQDRGHNEQDF
CDR3nt: TGCGCCAGCAGCCAAGATCGGGGGCACAACGAGCAGGACTTC

v_gene: TRBV19
j_gene: TRBJ2-7
abundance: many
d_gene: TRBD2
CDR3aa: CASSTSWEGPSYEQYF
CDR3nt: TGTGCCAGTAGTACTTCTTGGGAGGGTCCTTCCTACGAGCAGTACTTC

v_gene: TRBV12-3/TRBV12-4
j_gene: TRBJ1-1
abundance: few
d_gene: -
CDR3aa: CASSSARWLNTEAFF
CDR3nt: TGTGCCAGCAGTTCGGCCCGGTGGCTGAACACTGAAGCTTTCTTT

v_gene: TRBV30
j_gene: TRBJ1-5
abundance: few
d_gene: -
CDR3aa: CAWSPIMSNQPQHF
CDR3nt: TGTGCCTGGAGCCCTATAATGTCCAATCAGCCCCAGCATTTT

v_gene: TRBV14
j_gene: TRBJ1-1
abundance: many
d_gene: -
CDR3aa: CASSSWGQTEGTEAFF
CDR3nt: TGTGCCAGCAGCAGTTGGGGCCAAACCGAGGGAACTGAAGCTTTCTTT

v_gene: TRBV7-3
j_gene: TRBJ2-2
abundance: few
d_gene: -
CDR3aa: CASSPNAGLLSNTGELFF
CDR3nt: TGTGCCAGCAGCCCAAACGCCGGGCTTCTATCTAACACCGGGGAGCTGTTTTTT

v_gene: TRBV27
j_gene: TRBJ1-1
abundance: many
d_gene: TRBD1
CDR3aa: CASSLTGVNTEAFF
CDR3nt: TGTGCCAGCAGCTTGACAGGGGTGAACACTGAAGCTTTCTTT

v_gene: TRBV24-1
j_gene: TRBJ1-1
abundance: -
d_gene: TRBD1
CDR3aa: CATSDPDRVEETTEAFF
CDR3nt: TGTGCCACCAGTGACCCTGACAGGGTGGAGGAGACCACTGAAGCTTTCTTT

v_gene: TRBV6-6
j_gene: TRBJ2-7
abundance: many
d_gene: -
CDR3aa: CASSSADEQYF
CDR3nt: TGTGCCAGCAGTTCAGCGGACGAGCAGTACTTC

v_gene: TRBV19
j_gene: TRBJ2-5
abundance: -
d_gene: -
CDR3aa: CASSIGTRGQETQYF
CDR3nt: TGTGCCAGTAGTATCGGGACCCGTGGCCAAGAGACCCAGTACTTC

v_gene: TRBV4-3
j_gene: TRBJ1-2
abundance: -
d_gene: TRBD1
CDR3aa: CASSPDRVTNYGYTF
CDR3nt: TGCGCCAGCAGCCCAGACAGGGTGACTAACTATGGCTACACCTTC

v_gene: TRBV21-1
j_gene: TRBJ2-7
abundance: -
d_gene: -
CDR3aa: CASPLEGNSPYEQYF
CDR3nt: TGTGCCAGCCCCCTAGAGGGCAACTCCCCCTACGAGCAGTACTTC

v_gene: TRBV4-1
j_gene: TRBJ1-5
abundance: many
d_gene: TRBD1
CDR3aa: CASSQRRGGDSQPQHF
CDR3nt: TGCGCCAGCAGTCAACGCAGGGGGGGTGATTCTCAGCCCCAGCATTTT

v_gene: TRBV2
j_gene: TRBJ2-1
abundance: many
d_gene: TRBD1
CDR3aa: CARATGTGYNEQFF
CDR3nt: TGTGCCAGGGCGACCGGGACAGGGTACAATGAGCAGTTCTTC

v_gene: TRBV30
j_gene: TRBJ2-1
abundance: many
d_gene: -
CDR3aa: CAWSFGVNEQFF
CDR3nt: TGTGCCTGGAGTTTCGGGGTTAATGAGCAGTTCTTC

v_gene: TRBV7-9
j_gene: TRBJ1-1
abundance: many
d_gene: -
CDR3aa: CASSTPVGGNTEAFF
CDR3nt: TGTGCCAGCAGCACCCCCGTGGGGGGTAACACTGAAGCTTTCTTT

v_gene: TRBV4-1
j_gene: TRBJ2-3
abundance: -
d_gene: TRBD2
CDR3aa: CASSPEHGRVVDTQYF
CDR3nt: TGCGCCAGCAGCCCGGAGCACGGGAGGGTGGTAGATACGCAGTATTTT

v_gene: TRBV30
j_gene: TRBJ2-5
abundance: -
d_gene: -
CDR3aa: CAWSVGVSAYQETQYF
CDR3nt: TGTGCCTGGAGTGTAGGCGTCAGCGCGTACCAAGAGACCCAGTACTTC

v_gene: TRBV5-1
j_gene: TRBJ2-3
abundance: many
d_gene: -
CDR3aa: CASSLDVPDTQYF
CDR3nt: TGCGCCAGCAGCTTGGACGTACCAGATACGCAGTATTTT

v_gene: TRBV21-1
j_gene: TRBJ2-2
abundance: many
d_gene: -
CDR3aa: CASRIKGETGELFF
CDR3nt: TGTGCCAGCAGAATCAAAGGGGAGACCGGGGAGCTGTTTTTT

v_gene: TRBV19
j_gene: TRBJ2-2
abundance: -
d_gene: -
CDR3aa: CASSIDVRGVNTGELFF
CDR3nt: TGTGCCAGTAGTATAGATGTTAGAGGAGTGAACACCGGGGAGCTGTTTTTT

v_gene: TRBV6-6
j_gene: TRBJ2-7
abundance: many
d_gene: TRBD2
CDR3aa: CASTRGDYYEQYF
CDR3nt: TGTGCCAGCACCCGCGGGGACTACTACGAGCAGTACTTC

v_gene: TRBV25-1
j_gene: TRBJ2-3
abundance: -
d_gene: -
CDR3aa: CASSEPSSSLVTDTQYF
CDR3nt: TGTGCCAGCAGTGAGCCTAGCTCCTCCTTGGTCACAGATACGCAGTATTTT

v_gene: TRBV29-1
j_gene: TRBJ2-2
abundance: many
d_gene: TRBD2
CDR3aa: CSVSGTSGGENTGELFF
CDR3nt: TGCAGCGTCTCCGGGACTAGCGGGGGTGAGAACACCGGGGAGCTGTTTTTT

v_gene: TRBV12-5
j_gene: TRBJ2-3
abundance: few
d_gene: -
CDR3aa: CASGLVEGGEHNTDTQYF
CDR3nt: TGTGCTAGTGGTTTGGTAGAAGGGGGGGAGCATAACACAGATACGCAGTATTTT

v_gene: TRBV27
j_gene: TRBJ2-7
abundance: -
d_gene: -
CDR3aa: CASSLGIPYEQYF
CDR3nt: TGTGCCAGCAGTTTAGGAATTCCCTACGAGCAGTACTTC

v_gene: TRBV4-3
j_gene: TRBJ2-7
abundance: -
d_gene: -
CDR3aa: CASSQDRGRYYEQYF
CDR3nt: TGCGCCAGCAGCCAAGATCGGGGCAGATACTACGAGCAGTACTTC

v_gene: TRBV11-2
j_gene: TRBJ2-5
abundance: few
d_gene: TRBD1
CDR3aa: CASSLDRARQYF
CDR3nt: TGTGCCAGCAGCCTGGACAGGGCGAGGCAGTACTTC

v_gene: TRBV2
j_gene: TRBJ2-5
abundance: few
d_gene: -
CDR3aa: CASSESPAGPETQYF
CDR3nt: TGTGCCAGCAGTGAATCCCCTGCGGGGCCAGAGACCCAGTACTTC

v_gene: TRBV20-1
j_gene: TRBJ2-7
abundance: -
d_gene: TRBD2
CDR3aa: CGAGPLTSSYERYF
CDR3nt: TGCGGTGCTGGCCCCTTGACTAGCTCCTACGAGCGGTACTTC

v_gene: TRBV5-6
j_gene: TRBJ2-3
abundance: many
d_gene: -
CDR3aa: CASSLGVETDTQYF
CDR3nt: TGTGCCAGCAGCTTGGGGGTGGAGACAGATACGCAGTATTTT

v_gene: TRBV7-9
j_gene: TRBJ2-2
abundance: -
d_gene: TRBD1
CDR3aa: CASSSWDSANTGELFF
CDR3nt: TGTGCCAGCAGCTCGTGGGACAGCGCGAACACCGGGGAGCTGTTTTTT

v_gene: TRBV5-6
j_gene: TRBJ2-5
abundance: -
d_gene: -
CDR3aa: CASSSTSERETQYF
CDR3nt: TGTGCCAGCAGCTCAACGTCCGAGAGGGAGACCCAGTACTTC

v_gene: TRBV28
j_gene: TRBJ1-1
abundance: few
d_gene: -
CDR3aa: CASSAHKAVTEAFF
CDR3nt: TGTGCCAGCAGTGCGCACAAGGCTGTGACTGAAGCTTTCTTT

v_gene: TRBV19
j_gene: TRBJ1-5
abundance: -
d_gene: -
CDR3aa: CASSIPPGQPQHF
CDR3nt: TGTGCCAGTAGTATACCTCCGGGTCAGCCCCAGCATTTT

v_gene: TRBV20-1
j_gene: TRBJ2-7
abundance: few
d_gene: TRBD1
CDR3aa: CSARVPGQGVHEQYF
CDR3nt: TGCAGTGCTAGAGTACCGGGACAGGGGGTCCACGAGCAGTACTTC

v_gene: TRBV6-2/TRBV6-3
j_gene: TRBJ2-7
abundance: -
d_gene: TRBD2
CDR3aa: CASSYEAGGIYEQYF
CDR3nt: TGTGCCAGCAGTTACGAGGCGGGAGGGATCTACGAGCAGTACTTC

v_gene: TRBV5-4
j_gene: TRBJ1-1
abundance: many
d_gene: -
CDR3aa: CASSQKGGTEAFF
CDR3nt: TGTGCCAGCAGCCAGAAGGGTGGCACTGAAGCTTTCTTT

v_gene: TRBV27
j_gene: TRBJ2-7
abundance: few
d_gene: TRBD1
CDR3aa: CASSAGTGEWEQYF
CDR3nt: TGTGCCAGCAGCGCCGGGACAGGGGAGTGGGAGCAGTACTTC

v_gene: TRBV7-6
j_gene: TRBJ2-7
abundance: -
d_gene: TRBD2
CDR3aa: CASSRGTSGEQYF
CDR3nt: TGTGCCAGCAGCCGAGGGACTAGCGGAGAGCAGTACTTC

v_gene: TRBV2
j_gene: TRBJ1-5
abundance: few
d_gene: -
CDR3aa: CASRGEGGNQPQHF
CDR3nt: TGTGCCTCCCGCGGTGAGGGGGGCAATCAGCCCCAGCATTTT

v_gene: TRBV27
j_gene: TRBJ2-1
abundance: few
d_gene: -
CDR3aa: CASSLVGTSYNEQFF
CDR3nt: TGTGCCAGCAGTTTAGTGGGAACGTCCTACAATGAGCAGTTCTTC

v_gene: TRBV29-1
j_gene: TRBJ2-1
abundance: many
d_gene: -
CDR3aa: CSVGSRDAYNEQFF
CDR3nt: TGCAGCGTGGGGAGCCGTGATGCGTACAATGAGCAGTTCTTC

v_gene: TRBV29-1
j_gene: TRBJ2-3
abundance: many
d_gene: -
CDR3aa: CSRQERTDTQYF
CDR3nt: TGCAGCCGACAGGAACGCACAGATACGCAGTATTTT